These T cell receptor beta chains were read from a single sample in a study of cytomegalovirus exposure and HLA in healthy donors. Assay: immunoSEQ multiplex PCR; the TCRdb copy retains only in-frame clones and omits some. The sample lists approximately 300,000 clones; 70% to 90% were seen once. The sequencing input was PBMCs. The receptors here all came from a young woman in good health and CMV-seronegative. The CDR3 runs from the conserved cysteine through the conserved F or W. Each record gives: CDR3 DNA, CDR3 protein, V gene, J gene, D gene, clone size. A D gene is named only where the DNA matches it firmly. Size values are once, few and many counts, or a class for expanded clones, and some rows have none.

DNA: TGTGCCATCAGATGGACTACCGATGGCTACGAGCAGTACTTC
CDR3: CAIRWTTDGYEQYF
V: TRBV10-3
J: TRBJ2-7
D: NA
size: few

DNA: TGTGCCAGCAGCCCTCCGGGGGGCGGAAGCACAGATACGCAGTATTTT
CDR3: CASSPPGGGSTDTQYF
V: TRBV11-2
J: TRBJ2-3
D: NA
size: NA

DNA: TGTGCCAGCAGCGACCTAGCGGGATCCACAGATACGCAGTATTTT
CDR3: CASSDLAGSTDTQYF
V: TRBV9
J: TRBJ2-3
D: TRBD2
size: NA

DNA: TGTGCCTGGAGTGTACAAGGATGGGCGTATGGCTACACCTTC
CDR3: CAWSVQGWAYGYTF
V: TRBV30
J: TRBJ1-2
D: NA
size: few

DNA: TGCAGCGTTGAAGCTCCGGGAGCCTATGAAAAACTGTTTTTT
CDR3: CSVEAPGAYEKLFF
V: TRBV29-1
J: TRBJ1-4
D: NA
size: NA

DNA: TGTGCCAGCAGGGTGGACAGGACGAACTATGGCTACACCTTC
CDR3: CASRVDRTNYGYTF
V: TRBV6-5
J: TRBJ1-2
D: TRBD1
size: NA

DNA: TGTGCCAGCAGCCCCGAACTCTTTAGCTCCTACAATGAGCAGTTCTTC
CDR3: CASSPELFSSYNEQFF
V: TRBV7-8
J: TRBJ2-1
D: NA
size: NA

DNA: TGTGCCAGCAGCTTAGCCCCAGCGGGAGGAGGCCAAGAGACCCAGTACTTC
CDR3: CASSLAPAGGGQETQYF
V: TRBV7-2
J: TRBJ2-5
D: TRBD2
size: NA

DNA: TGTGCCAGCAGCCTAGGACTAGCGGGGGTCTCCTACAATGAGCAGTTCTTC
CDR3: CASSLGLAGVSYNEQFF
V: TRBV2
J: TRBJ2-1
D: TRBD2
size: NA

DNA: TGCGCCAGCAGCGGCGTAGGCGGGACGAACACCGGGGAGCTGTTTTTT
CDR3: CASSGVGGTNTGELFF
V: TRBV5-1
J: TRBJ2-2
D: NA
size: NA

DNA: TGTGCCAGCAGCTTGGCCGGGACAGGTAACTACAATGAGCAGTTCTTC
CDR3: CASSLAGTGNYNEQFF
V: TRBV5-8
J: TRBJ2-1
D: TRBD1
size: few

DNA: TGCGCCAGCAGCTTGGCGCCACAGGGCGATGAGCAGTTCTTC
CDR3: CASSLAPQGDEQFF
V: TRBV5-1
J: TRBJ2-1
D: NA
size: NA

DNA: TGTGCCAGCAGTTACAGTCGGGAGAACTATGGCTACACCTTC
CDR3: CASSYSRENYGYTF
V: TRBV6-5
J: TRBJ1-2
D: NA
size: NA

DNA: TGCGCCAGCAGCAAGGACAGGGGCAGGGGTGAGCAGTTCTTC
CDR3: CASSKDRGRGEQFF
V: TRBV5-1
J: TRBJ2-1
D: TRBD1
size: NA

DNA: TGTGCCAGCAGCCCCGGACGGGAAATCCGGTCAGGCTACACCTTC
CDR3: CASSPGREIRSGYTF
V: TRBV7-9
J: TRBJ1-2
D: NA
size: NA

DNA: TGTGCCATCAGTCGACAGGAGGAGAACACTGAAGCTTTCTTT
CDR3: CAISRQEENTEAFF
V: TRBV10-3
J: TRBJ1-1
D: NA
size: once

DNA: TGTGCCAGCAGTAGAGACAGGTTGAACTATGGCTACACCTTC
CDR3: CASSRDRLNYGYTF
V: TRBV27
J: TRBJ1-2
D: NA
size: NA

DNA: TGTGCCAGCTCACGCCAGCGGGAGCCCTACAATGAGCAGTTCTTC
CDR3: CASSRQREPYNEQFF
V: TRBV18
J: TRBJ2-1
D: TRBD2
size: many

DNA: TGCGCCAGCAGCTTGGGACAGGGGGGAAACACCATATATTTT
CDR3: CASSLGQGGNTIYF
V: TRBV5-1
J: TRBJ1-3
D: TRBD1
size: NA

DNA: TGTGCCAGCAGCCACCCCGGACGTGGGGCCCACACTGAAGCTTTCTTT
CDR3: CASSHPGRGAHTEAFF
V: TRBV14
J: TRBJ1-1
D: NA
size: NA

DNA: TGTGCCAGCAGCGCTAGCGGTTATTCCTACGAGCAGTACTTC
CDR3: CASSASGYSYEQYF
V: TRBV9
J: TRBJ2-7
D: TRBD2
size: NA

DNA: TGTGCCAGCAGCCTCGGACTAGATACGCAGTATTTT
CDR3: CASSLGLDTQYF
V: TRBV7-9
J: TRBJ2-3
D: NA
size: NA

DNA: TGTGCCAGCAGCGGGGCCGGGACAGGAACCTACGAGCAGTACTTC
CDR3: CASSGAGTGTYEQYF
V: TRBV7-6
J: TRBJ2-7
D: TRBD1
size: NA

DNA: TGTGCCAGTACGGACAGATCAACTGAAGCTTTCTTT
CDR3: CASTDRSTEAFF
V: TRBV28
J: TRBJ1-1
D: NA
size: once

DNA: TGTCAGGGGGGAGACTATGGCTACACCTTC
CDR3: CQGGDYGYTF
V: TRBV27
J: TRBJ1-2
D: TRBD1
size: NA

DNA: TGTGCCAGCAGTCCCCGACTAGCGGGAGGGCCTCGCGAGCAGTACTTC
CDR3: CASSPRLAGGPREQYF
V: TRBV27
J: TRBJ2-7
D: TRBD2
size: few

DNA: TGTGCCAGCAGCTTAATCCGTATGGGACAGGGGTCCAATGAGCAGTTCTTC
CDR3: CASSLIRMGQGSNEQFF
V: TRBV13
J: TRBJ2-1
D: TRBD1
size: NA

DNA: TGTGCCAGCAGCTTAGGGGGGGAGGCCTACGAGCAGTACTTC
CDR3: CASSLGGEAYEQYF
V: TRBV7-2
J: TRBJ2-7
D: NA
size: NA

DNA: TGTGCCAGCAGCTTGTGGCTAGCGGGAGTTTCTGGCCGCGAGCAGTTCTTC
CDR3: CASSLWLAGVSGREQFF
V: TRBV5-6
J: TRBJ2-1
D: TRBD2
size: NA

DNA: TGTGCCAGCAGTTTTGGAATAGCGGGAGACGTGGTCTACAATGAGCAGTTCTTC
CDR3: CASSFGIAGDVVYNEQFF
V: TRBV28
J: TRBJ2-1
D: TRBD2
size: NA

DNA: TGCGCCAGCAGCGCAAATCCACAGGGGGTTGGAGAAAAACTGTTTTTT
CDR3: CASSANPQGVGEKLFF
V: TRBV5-1
J: TRBJ1-4
D: TRBD1
size: NA

DNA: TGTGCCAACCGACTAGCGGGAGGAGGTGAGCAGTTCTTC
CDR3: CANRLAGGGEQFF
V: TRBV28
J: TRBJ2-1
D: TRBD2
size: NA

DNA: TGTGCCATCAGTGACCTGGGACTAGCGGAAGAACTCTACGAGCAGTACTTC
CDR3: CAISDLGLAEELYEQYF
V: TRBV10-3
J: TRBJ2-7
D: TRBD2
size: NA

DNA: TGTGCCAGCAGGGGGGACAGGGAACTATACAATGAGCAGTTCTTC
CDR3: CASRGDRELYNEQFF
V: TRBV6-1
J: TRBJ2-1
D: TRBD1
size: NA

DNA: TGTGCCTGGAGTGGACAGGGACTTGGAAACACCATATATTTT
CDR3: CAWSGQGLGNTIYF
V: TRBV30
J: TRBJ1-3
D: TRBD1
size: once

DNA: TGTGCCAGCAGCCGCAAACTAGCGATGGCCTACAATGAGCAGTTCTTC
CDR3: CASSRKLAMAYNEQFF
V: TRBV6-4
J: TRBJ2-1
D: TRBD2
size: NA

DNA: TGTGCCAGCAGTTTGTTATCCGGGACAGGGGGACAGCCCCAGCATTTT
CDR3: CASSLLSGTGGQPQHF
V: TRBV27
J: TRBJ1-5
D: TRBD1
size: NA

DNA: TGCAGCGTTGGTTGGGAGAGCACAGATACGCAGTATTTT
CDR3: CSVGWESTDTQYF
V: TRBV29-1
J: TRBJ2-3
D: NA
size: once

DNA: TGCGCCAGCAGCCCCGCGGAGCTGAACTCGTACCAAGAGACCCAGTACTTC
CDR3: CASSPAELNSYQETQYF
V: TRBV5-1
J: TRBJ2-5
D: NA
size: NA

DNA: TGTGCCAGCAGTCCCCCTGACACGAACAATGAGCAGTTCTTC
CDR3: CASSPPDTNNEQFF
V: TRBV2
J: TRBJ2-1
D: NA
size: NA

DNA: TGTGCCAGCAGCTTTCGGGGGGGGTTGTATGGCTACACCTTC
CDR3: CASSFRGGLYGYTF
V: TRBV5-4
J: TRBJ1-2
D: NA
size: NA

DNA: TGTGCCAGCCTTGGGGGGATGACTGAAGCTTTCTTT
CDR3: CASLGGMTEAFF
V: TRBV6-5
J: TRBJ1-1
D: NA
size: NA

DNA: TGTGCCTGGCATAGGGGGAGTTATGGCTACACCTTC
CDR3: CAWHRGSYGYTF
V: TRBV30
J: TRBJ1-2
D: NA
size: NA

DNA: TGTGCCAGCAGTTTATCGGTCAGTACAGAGCAGTACTTC
CDR3: CASSLSVSTEQYF
V: TRBV27
J: TRBJ2-7
D: NA
size: once

DNA: TGTGCCAGCAGTTTACCCGCAGATACGCAGTATTTT
CDR3: CASSLPADTQYF
V: TRBV27
J: TRBJ2-3
D: NA
size: NA

DNA: TGTGCCAGCGCTTACAGGGGGCTGGCGGGCTACACCTTC
CDR3: CASAYRGLAGYTF
V: TRBV27
J: TRBJ1-2
D: TRBD1
size: once

DNA: TGTGCCAGCTCACCGCCAGGACAGAGGGTAGACGAGCAGTACTTC
CDR3: CASSPPGQRVDEQYF
V: TRBV18
J: TRBJ2-7
D: NA
size: NA

DNA: TGCGCCAGCAGCTTGGAATCGGGACAGGGTTACAATGAGCAGTTCTTC
CDR3: CASSLESGQGYNEQFF
V: TRBV5-1
J: TRBJ2-1
D: TRBD1
size: NA

DNA: TGTGCCAGCAGTTCTTACTTACAGGGGTCTGGCTACACCTTC
CDR3: CASSSYLQGSGYTF
V: TRBV6-6
J: TRBJ1-2
D: TRBD1
size: NA

DNA: TGTGCCAGCAGCCGGGGGGACTATGGCTACACCTTC
CDR3: CASSRGDYGYTF
V: TRBV6-1
J: TRBJ1-2
D: NA
size: NA

DNA: TGTGCCAGCAGTCAAGACAGAACCTACGAGCAGTACTTC
CDR3: CASSQDRTYEQYF
V: TRBV6-6
J: TRBJ2-7
D: NA
size: few

DNA: TGTGCCAGCAGTTTGGGGACAGGTACGACTGAAGCTTTCTTT
CDR3: CASSLGTGTTEAFF
V: TRBV27
J: TRBJ1-1
D: TRBD1
size: NA

DNA: TGTGCCACCAGTACCTGGACAGCTGGGGCCAACGTCCTGACTTTC
CDR3: CATSTWTAGANVLTF
V: TRBV13
J: TRBJ2-6
D: NA
size: NA

DNA: TGCGCCAGCAGTCAATTCGACAGCGAATGCTATGGCTACACCTTC
CDR3: CASSQFDSECYGYTF
V: TRBV23-1
J: TRBJ1-2
D: NA
size: NA

DNA: TGCGCCAGCAGCCAGGGACTAGCGGGAACCTCCTACGAGCAGTACTTC
CDR3: CASSQGLAGTSYEQYF
V: TRBV4-1
J: TRBJ2-7
D: TRBD2
size: NA

DNA: TGTGCCAGCAGCGTGGGGCAGGGCGCCTATGGCTACACCTTC
CDR3: CASSVGQGAYGYTF
V: TRBV9
J: TRBJ1-2
D: NA
size: NA

DNA: TGTGCCAGCAGCCTCACGGCGGGAGAGGTGTACAATGAGCAGTTCTTC
CDR3: CASSLTAGEVYNEQFF
V: TRBV5-6
J: TRBJ2-1
D: TRBD2
size: NA

DNA: TGCAGCGCACCTATAGCGGGAGGCACAGATACGCAGTATTTT
CDR3: CSAPIAGGTDTQYF
V: TRBV29-1
J: TRBJ2-3
D: TRBD2
size: NA

DNA: TGTGCCAGCAGCGCACACATGACAGCTCCTGGCGATGGCTACACCTTC
CDR3: CASSAHMTAPGDGYTF
V: TRBV9
J: TRBJ1-2
D: NA
size: NA

DNA: TGCAGAGCTTCCAGGGGGCATTACAATGAGCAGTTCTTC
CDR3: CRASRGHYNEQFF
V: TRBV29-1
J: TRBJ2-1
D: TRBD1
size: once